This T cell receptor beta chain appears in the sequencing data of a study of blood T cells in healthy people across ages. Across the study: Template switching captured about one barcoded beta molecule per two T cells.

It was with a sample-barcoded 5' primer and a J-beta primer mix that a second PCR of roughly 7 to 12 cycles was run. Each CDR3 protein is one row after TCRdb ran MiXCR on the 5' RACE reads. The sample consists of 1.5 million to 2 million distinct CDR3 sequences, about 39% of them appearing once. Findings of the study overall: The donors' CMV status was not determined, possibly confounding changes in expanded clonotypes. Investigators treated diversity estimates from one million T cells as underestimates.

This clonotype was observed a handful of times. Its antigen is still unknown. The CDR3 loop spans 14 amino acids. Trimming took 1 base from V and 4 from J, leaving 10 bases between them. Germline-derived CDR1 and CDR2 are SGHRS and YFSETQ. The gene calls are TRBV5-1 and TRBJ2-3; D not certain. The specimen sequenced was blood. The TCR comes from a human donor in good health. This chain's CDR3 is CASSLITLPDTQYF. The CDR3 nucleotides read TGCGCCAGCAGCTTGATCACTCTACCAGATACGCAGTATTTT.